The 11 T cell receptor beta chains below come from one sample, sequenced in a study of blood T cell repertoires in COVID-19. Clones were read by immunoSEQ multiplex PCR, and TCRdb kept only the in-frame ones, dropping some. Among under 150,000 clones listed, approximately 81% were seen once. Sample: peripheral blood. All receptors come from a man aged 45-65 years with acute or convalescent COVID-19.

The rearrangement uses TRBV7-9 and TRBJ2-3; 13 bases align to TRBD2. The CDR3 runs 18 residues. CDR1 and CDR2 from the germline V gene are SEHNR and FQNEAQ (reference sequence). V gave up 7 bases and J gave up 0 bases; unmatched junction bases: 10. CDR3 region: CASTSSTSGGLSTDTQYF. Here the CDR3 DNA reads TGTGCCAGCACCTCCTCGACTAGCGGGGGGCTAAGCACAGATACGCAGTATTTT.

This chain links TRBV28 with TRBJ1-5; TRBD1 matches 8 bases. CDR1 and CDR2 (germline): MDHEN, SYDVKM. With 1 base clipped from V and 7 bases from J, the junction kept 6 bases outside the gene matches. The CDR3 covers 15 residues. CDR3 bases: TGTGCCAGCAGTTTATTTGACAGGGGCGGCCAGCCCCAGCATTTT. This translates into CASSLFDRGGQPQHF.

CDR3 loop: CASSLGRGDYGYTF. In DNA form, the CDR3 reads TGTGCCAGCAGCTTGGGGAGGGGCGACTATGGCTACACCTTC. The chain employs TRBV5-4 and TRBJ1-2; a weak D match, TRBD1 (5 bases). The V end was cut by 0 bases, the J end by 3 bases, with 9 bases between. CDR1 and CDR2 from the germline V gene are SGHNT and YYREEE (reference sequence). The CDR3 spans 14 residues.

J is TRBJ2-2 and V is TRBV7-9; D is undetermined. The germline V gene has CDR1 SEHNR and CDR2 FQNEAQ (reference sequence). Trimming took off 8 bases at V and 3 bases at J, with 7 bases between the two ends. The CDR3 loop spans 12 amino acids. CDR3 in amino acids: CASFLHTGELFF. In DNA, the CDR3 is TGTGCCAGCTTCCTACACACCGGGGAGCTGTTTTTT.

V usage is TRBV19 and J usage is TRBJ2-4; 12 bases align to TRBD1. Germline CDR1 is LNHDA and CDR2 is SQIVND (reference sequence). Trimming took 3 bases from V and 1 from J; bases not matched to a gene: 13. The CDR3 is made up of 20 amino acids. Here the CDR3 reads CASSISRDRGRMGAKNIQYF. CDR3 sequence (DNA): TGTGCCAGTAGTATTTCCCGGGACAGGGGGCGCATGGGGGCCAAAAACATTCAGTACTTC.

The chain combines TRBV5-1 with TRBJ2-7; 8 bases line up with TRBD1. The CDR3 loop spans 13 amino acids. In germline, CDR1 is SGHRS, CDR2 YFSETQ. The J segment lost 5 bases and the V segment lost 3 bases, leaving 4 bases of the junction unmatched. The CDR3, as DNA: TGCGCCAGCAGCTCCGACAGGGGCCACGAGCAGTACGTC. Its protein product is CASSSDRGHEQYV.

The rearrangement joins TRBV27 to TRBJ1-6; 11 positions agree with TRBD1. Per the germline V gene, CDR1 is MNHEY and CDR2 is SMNVEV (reference sequence). This CDR3 has 19 residues. V lost 7 bases, J lost 9 bases, and 20 bases stayed unmatched. The chain's CDR3 is CASTGAWAKPGQGVSPLHF. Written as DNA, the CDR3 is TGTGCCAGCACCGGCGCCTGGGCAAAACCGGGACAGGGGGTTTCACCCCTCCACTTT.

This rearrangement joins TRBV10-3 to TRBJ1-1, with D tentatively TRBD1 (5 bases). V lost 6 bases and J 3 bases, leaving 11 bases between the germline ends. The CDR3 has 13 amino acids. CDR1 is ENHRY and CDR2 is SYGVKD in the germline V gene. As DNA, the CDR3 is TGTGCCATCAGCCGCCGGGGGGACACTGAAGCTTTCTTT. Its protein product is CAISRRGDTEAFF.

The V and J genes are TRBV9 and TRBJ2-7, with D unclear. The germline V gene has CDR1 SGDLS and CDR2 YYNGEE. This CDR3 spans 13 amino acids. V was shortened by 2 bases and J by 2 bases, with 8 bases between the two germline ends. The CDR3 sequence: CASSVHDTYEQYF. In DNA form, the CDR3 reads TGTGCCAGCAGCGTCCACGACACCTACGAGCAGTACTTC.

V gene TRBV5-4 combines with J gene TRBJ1-2; TRBD1 matches 7 bases. V shed 0 bases and J 4 bases; nucleotides not matched to a gene: 9. The CDR3 is 16 amino acids. Germline V gives CDR1 SGHNT, CDR2 YYREEE (reference sequence). CDR3 sequence reads: CASSLAMAGQSYGYTF. The CDR3 nucleotides are TGTGCCAGCAGCTTGGCCATGGCGGGACAGAGCTATGGCTACACCTTC.

The chain uses TRBV3-1 (or the pseudogene TRBV3-2) and TRBJ2-2; 9 positions match TRBD1. This CDR3 is 15 amino acids long. The V gene's germline CDR1 is LGHDT and CDR2 YNNKEL (reference sequence). V trimming: 5 bases; J trimming: 4 bases; junction bases outside the gene matches: 5. CDR3 DNA: TGTGCCAGCAGCTTCACAGGGGGCTCCACCGGGGAGCTGTTTTTT. Translated, it gives CASSFTGGSTGELFF.